This T cell receptor (beta chain) was retrieved from a study of regulatory T cells in long-lasting Graves disease (dated by TCRdb to 2020 to 2023). A note on the overall study: Persistent Graves' disease meant more than 5 years of antithyroid drug treatment with TSH receptor autoantibodies that stayed positive. Peripheral blood TCR sequencing and RNA sequencing compared persistent Graves' disease patients with newly diagnosed Graves' disease patients. The study was conducted in China and was registered as a clinical trial. TCR sequencing covered 13 persistent and approximately 20 newly diagnosed Graves' disease patients, around 35 samples in total. Antithyroid drugs had been taken for about 10.3 years on average by persistent Graves' disease patients in the clinical cohort.

The library was prepared using multiplex PCR. The listed sequencing device is Illumina HiSeq 4000. TCR beta libraries were built with iRepertoire HTBI primers and Arm-PCR amplification of CDR3 regions. Before sequencing, the PCR products underwent gel purification. The original methods were these. Gene usage analysis of CDR3 amino acid clonotypes used the roughly 62 TRBV and about 13 TRBJ segments found across samples. COPE and FqMerger were used to merge the filtered high-quality paired reads into contigs. BLAST was used to align contigs to IMGT TRBV, TRBD and TRBJ reference genes, with CDR3 defined following IMGT. Clonotypes above 0.1% frequency were classified as highly expanded clones. Shannon entropy served as the measure of repertoire diversity, while the Gini coefficient captured V-J evenness. A clonotype found in more than one individual was treated as public. Using fastp at Q25 and MiXCR, TCRdb reprocessed the public reads and kept productive beta chains. Merged by CDR3 protein, the rows form single entries marked with the most common genes and DNA. None of the V and J calls come from the authors' own analysis; TCRdb made them. The sample yields approximately 350,000 distinct CDR3 sequences; approximately 25% were counted once. The top ten hold around 30% of the sample.

The germline V gene (reference sequence) provides CDR1 MNHEY and CDR2 SMNVEV. Trimming costs V 8 bases and J 6 bases, and their ends lie 17 bases apart. Including the terminal cysteine and phenylalanine, the CDR3 comprises 15 residues. Only the CDR3 DNA is retained, 45 bases long and in frame from the first base. What the research found in general, with its limitations: Persistent disease showed preferential use of TRBV28, TRBJ1-2 and TRBJ2-5, whereas newly diagnosed disease favored TRBV20-1 and TRBJ2-1. The study examined only peripheral blood because the primary lesion, thyroid tissue, could not be accessed. The authors acknowledged the small sample size as a limitation that may reduce accuracy. Sequencing and analysis were restricted to the TCR beta chain. Patients with persistent disease shared more public clonotypes (about 3,000) than newly diagnosed patients did (approximately 990). Compared with newly diagnosed patients, persistent Graves' disease patients had lower TCR Shannon entropy and fewer highly expanded clones, which suggests clonal expansion.

Taken with the paper, the label for time point translates to: persistent/refractory GD, antithyroid drugs over 5 years with positive TRAb. RNA was extracted from PBMCs in TRIzol for both TCR sequencing and RNA sequencing. The diagnosis of Graves' disease was made according to American Thyroid Association guidelines. Patients were recruited from an endocrinology department in Xi'an, China. Each patient gave roughly 10 milliliters of peripheral blood, collected in an EDTA anticoagulant tube. Ficoll Paque Plus density gradient separation was used to isolate PBMCs, and no additional T cell sorting was done. An Agilent 2100 Bioanalyzer and agarose gel were used to check RNA quality, while a NanoDrop 2000 measured RNA concentration. This clonotype came up many times. Its cognate antigen has yet to be identified. No base qualities exist here, and no much larger clone lies one base off it.

The receptor's source is a woman between 40 and 50 years old with Graves disease. Donor details come from another sample of the same person, matched by shared clones. The receptor chain draws on TRBV27 and TRBJ1-6, with the D gene not confidently named. Material: peripheral blood mononuclear cells (PBMCs), obtained when the disease was refractory, from a patient treated with antithyroid drugs. The CDR3 protein sequence reads: CASQVRRMANSPLHF. The nucleotides are TGTGCCAGCCAAGTCAGACGAATGGCTAATTCACCCCTCCACTTT.